One and the same sample provided the 10 T cell receptor beta chains below, sequenced in a study of blood T cell repertoires in COVID-19. The protocol was immunoSEQ multiplex PCR, while the TCRdb copy is restricted to in-frame clones and leaves out a portion. The table has roughly 200,000 clones, approximately 80% seen once. What was sequenced was peripheral blood. These receptor sequences come from a woman between 40 and 50 years old with COVID-19, enrolled during active disease.

This sequence joins TRBV10-3 and TRBJ1-2; the D gene is possibly TRBD1 (6 bases). With 2 bases removed from V and 8 bases from J, the gap between germline ends came to 15 bases. Germline CDR1 ENHRY, CDR2 SYGVKD. This CDR3 comprises 14 residues. Here the CDR3 reads CAISERQDSRGYTF. The CDR3 DNA reads TGTGCCATCAGTGAGCGACAGGACTCGAGGGGCTACACCTTC.

The chain recombines TRBV4-1 with TRBJ1-4; D gene ambiguous. CDR3 length equals 12 residues. CDR1 and CDR2 (germline): MGHRA, YSYEKL. Between the trimmed V and J ends, which lost 6 bases and 8 bases, there was a span of 10 bases. The CDR3 sequence: CASSFDTEKLFF. CDR3 sequence (DNA): TGCGCCAGCAGTTTCGACACGGAAAAACTGTTTTTT.

This clone showed up just a few times. The rearrangement links TRBV7-9 to TRBJ2-7; 7 bases agree with TRBD1. Germline-derived CDR1 and CDR2 are SEHNR and FQNEAQ (reference sequence). V trimming: 1 base; J trimming: 4 bases; junction bases outside the gene matches: 4. CDR3 length: 14 residues. The CDR3 region is CASSLGYRGYEQYF. Written as DNA, the CDR3 is TGTGCCAGCAGCTTAGGTTACAGGGGTTACGAGCAGTACTTC. The variable domain in full, with the rest retrieved from reference TRBV7-9 and TRBJ2-7, is DTGVSQNPRHKITKRGQNVTFRCDPISEHNRLYWYRQTLGQGPEFLTYFQNEAQLEKSRLLSDRFSAERPKGSFSTLEIQRTEQGDSAMYLCASSLGYRGYEQYFGPGTRLTVT.

The gene calls are TRBV5-1 and TRBJ1-3; D is perhaps TRBD1 (6 bases). Germline V gives CDR1 SGHRS, CDR2 YFSETQ. CDR3 size: 16 residues. Deletions cut 0 bases from V and 2 bases from J, with 12 bases between. The CDR3 nucleotides read TGCGCCAGCAGCTTGGCCATGACAGGCGCTGGAAACACCATATATTTT. Encoded protein: CASSLAMTGAGNTIYF.

The chain links TRBV7-9 to TRBJ2-7; 8 positions agree with TRBD2. Trimming removed 6 bases from V and 2 bases from J; junction bases left unmatched: 6. The CDR3 has 14 residues. The germline gives CDR1 SEHNR, CDR2 FQNEAQ (reference sequence). The CDR3 is CASSLSGSTYEQYF. The CDR3 bases are TGTGCCAGCAGTTTGAGCGGGAGCACCTACGAGCAGTACTTC.

This chain uses TRBV11-1 with TRBJ2-2; D is possibly TRBD1 (6 bases). CDR1 and CDR2 (germline): SGHAT, FQDESV (reference sequence). Trimming pared 5 bases from V and 8 bases from J, leaving 15 bases between. The CDR3 loop spans 14 amino acids. The DNA for the CDR3 is TGTGCCAGCAGCCAGGACAGAGACATGGGGGAGCTGTTTTTT. Translated: CASSQDRDMGELFF.

The chain has TRBV18 and TRBJ2-1; 7 positions match TRBD1. CDR3 size: 14 residues. From germline, CDR1 is KGHSH and CDR2 LQKENI. Unmatched junction bases numbered 7, after V lost 6 bases and J lost 5 bases. Written as DNA, the CDR3 is TGTGCCAGCTCCCTTTCGACAGGGAACAATGAGCAGTTCTTC. Encoded protein: CASSLSTGNNEQFF.

The chain couples TRBV7-9 to TRBJ1-3; 10 bases match TRBD1. V lost 3 bases to trimming and J lost 1 base; unmatched junction nucleotides: 0. This CDR3 has 15 residues. Germline V lookup: CDR1 SEHNR, CDR2 FQNEAQ (reference sequence). This CDR3 reads CASSLDRGSGNTIYF. The CDR3 DNA reads TGTGCCAGCAGCTTGGACAGGGGGTCTGGAAACACCATATATTTT.

The chain couples TRBV5-6 to TRBJ2-3; tentative D call: TRBD2 (5 bases). Germline values: CDR1 SGHDT, CDR2 YYEEEE. The ends were cut back, 4 bases at V and 3 bases at J, with 12 bases in the middle. This CDR3 spans 14 amino acids. The CDR3 is CASSPTGGTDTQYF. Here the CDR3 DNA reads TGTGCCAGCAGCCCCACGGGCGGGACAGATACGCAGTATTTT.

CDR3 residues: CAISDRGTTAGNEQFF. The CDR3 DNA sequence: TGTGCCATCAGTGATCGGGGGACCACTGCGGGCAATGAGCAGTTCTTC. The genes are TRBV10-3 and TRBJ2-1, with D perhaps TRBD2 (6 bases). Trimming pared 3 bases from V and 6 bases from J, leaving 18 bases between. This CDR3 comprises 16 residues. Germline V gene data show CDR1 as ENHRY and CDR2 as SYGVKD.